These 22 T cell receptor beta chains share one sample of origin, sequenced in a study of vaccination and CD4 T cells after COVID-19. Treatment meaning: roughly 10-day PBMC culture with coronavirus spike peptide pools or control peptides (ViraFEST assay). Sequencing of DNA taken from cultured CD4+ T cells relied on the Oncomine TCR Beta short-read assay. TCRdb fed the PCR reads into MiXCR, producing one record per CDR3 protein. The sample lists approximately 10,000 distinct CDR3 sequences, 53% occurring once. Their recognized antigens are unknown. The sequenced sample was CD4+ T cells from blood, cultured in vitro. The receptors were gathered from a human donor who had recovered from COVID-19.

The J gene is TRBJ2-5, the V gene TRBV4-1, with D perhaps being TRBD1 or TRBD2 (5 bases each). CDR1 and CDR2 (germline): MGHRA, YSYEKL. The ends were cut back, 0 bases at V and 13 bases at J, with 12 bases in the middle. CDR3 length: 12 residues. The CDR3 DNA reads as TGCGCCAGCAGCCAAGATCTGGGACCGCCGTACTTC. Translation: CASSQDLGPPYF.

This clonotype was detected a few times. The gene calls are TRBV5-8 and TRBJ2-1; perhaps TRBD2 as D (6 bases). V gave up 4 bases and J gave up 4 bases, with 24 bases separating them. The CDR3 sequence is 18 residues long. CDR1 SGHTS and CDR2 YDEGEE come from the germline V gene. CDR3 in DNA: TGTGCCAGCAGCCCCAATTTCGACCGGGACGGGAGATACAATGAGCAGTTCTTC. Amino acids: CASSPNFDRDGRYNEQFF.

This clonotype was found a few times. This sequence joins TRBV19 and TRBJ2-2; TRBD1 matches 7 bases. Trimming cost V 6 bases and J 4 bases; bases outside gene matches: 8. CDR3 size: 15 residues. Germline V CDR1 and CDR2: LNHDA, SQIVND (reference sequence). The CDR3 nucleotides read TGTGCCAGTAGGAACAGGGGAACAGTCACCGGGGAGCTGTTTTTT. Its protein product is CASRNRGTVTGELFF.

V gene TRBV4-1 combines with J gene TRBJ1-2; the D gene is possibly TRBD1 (6 bases). Trimming cost V 4 bases and J 7 bases, with 22 bases left between them. Germline assignment: CDR1 MGHRA and CDR2 YSYEKL. This CDR3 is 16 amino acids long. The CDR3 sequence is CASSLALDSWAGGYTF. CDR3 nucleotides: TGCGCCAGCAGCCTAGCCCTGGACAGTTGGGCCGGTGGCTACACCTTC.

J is TRBJ1-1 and V is TRBV5-4; possible D gene TRBD1, 6 bases. CDR3 length: 16 amino acids. Germline V gives CDR1 SGHNT, CDR2 YYREEE (reference sequence). V lost 6 bases and J lost 1, with 19 bases in between. CDR3 residues: CASNTGGTGTNTEAFF. CDR3 bases: TGTGCCAGCAACACGGGTGGTACAGGGACGAACACTGAAGCTTTCTTT.

CDR3 amino acids: CASTPGQGVLYGYTF. CDR3 coding DNA: TGCGCCAGCACCCCGGGGCAAGGGGTCCTCTATGGCTACACCTTC. The rearrangement uses TRBV5-1 and TRBJ1-2; D perhaps matches TRBD1 (5 bases). CDR1 is SGHRS, CDR2 YFSETQ, per germline. This CDR3 comprises 15 residues. The ends were cut back, 6 bases at V and 4 bases at J, with 19 bases in the middle.

This clonotype was observed a handful of times. The chain uses TRBV7-9 and TRBJ2-7, with D unclear. Germline V gives CDR1 SEHNR, CDR2 FQNEAQ (reference sequence). V was shortened by 4 bases and J by 4 bases, with 8 bases between the two germline ends. The CDR3 runs 12 residues. The CDR3 protein is CASSSGFYEQYF. The CDR3 DNA follows: TGTGCCAGCAGCTCCGGGTTTTACGAGCAGTACTTC.

This clonotype was observed a few times. The rearrangement joins TRBV6-1 to TRBJ1-6, with D perhaps TRBD1 (5 bases). The CDR3 consists of 15 residues. The germline V and J ends were trimmed by 1 base and 10 bases, with 14 bases remaining between them. Germline V lookup: CDR1 MNHNS, CDR2 SASEGT. The CDR3 spells CASSEVGGTQSPLHF. CDR3 bases: TGTGCCAGCAGTGAAGTTGGAGGGACTCAGTCACCCCTCCACTTT.

The rearrangement links TRBV14 to TRBJ2-3; D gene ambiguous. This CDR3 is built from 14 residues. In germline, CDR1 is SGHDN, CDR2 FVKESK. The V end lost 6 bases, the J end lost 1 base, and 11 bases lay between the germline ends. CDR3 protein: CASRPLLRTDTQYF. The CDR3 coding sequence is TGTGCCAGCAGACCCCTACTCCGCACAGATACGCAGTATTTT. Based on the CDR3 plus reference TRBV14 and TRBJ2-3, the full variable domain is EAGVTQFPSHSVIEKGQTVTLRCDPISGHDNLYWYRRVMGKEIKFLLHFVKESKQDESGMPNNRFLAERTGGTYSTLKVQPAELEDSGVYFCASRPLLRTDTQYFGPGTRLTVL.

This rearrangement joins TRBV20-1 to TRBJ1-5, with TRBD1 identical over 7 bases. The CDR3 has 15 residues. Germline CDR1 is DFQATT and CDR2 is SNEGSKA (reference sequence). Trimming took 1 base from V and 1 from J; bases not matched to a gene: 4. In nucleotides, the CDR3 is TGCAGTGCTAGAGCGATGACAGGGAGCAATCAGCCCCAGCATTTT. Translating gives CSARAMTGSNQPQHF.

J is TRBJ2-1 and V is TRBV6-5; D not certain. The V gene lost 2 bases and the J gene lost 3 bases, with 5 bases spanning the gap. From germline, CDR1 is MNHEY and CDR2 SVGAGI. The CDR3 runs 13 residues. The CDR3 DNA is TGTGCCAGCAGTTACGGGGTCTACAATGAGCAGTTCTTC. Amino acid sequence: CASSYGVYNEQFF.

This clonotype was seen more than once but under ten times. The rearrangement joins TRBV2 to TRBJ1-1; a weak D match, TRBD1 (6 bases). This CDR3 comprises 13 residues. Trimming took off 8 bases at V and 5 bases at J, with 15 bases between the two ends. The germline V gene encodes CDR1 SNHLY and CDR2 FYNNEI. The CDR3 coding sequence is TGTGCCAGCGAGGGGGGGCTCGGGACTGAAGCTTTCTTT. It encodes CASEGGLGTEAFF.

The genes are TRBV7-9 and TRBJ1-4; possible D gene TRBD1, 5 bases. V lost 5 bases and J lost 3, with 16 bases in between. Per the germline V gene, CDR1 is SEHNR and CDR2 is FQNEAQ (reference sequence). The CDR3 runs to 16 residues. CDR3 residues: CASSPSSPGANEKLFF. Written as DNA, the CDR3 is TGTGCCAGCAGCCCTAGTTCGCCGGGGGCTAATGAAAAACTGTTTTTT.

The chain is built from TRBV7-2 and TRBJ1-2; TRBD1 might be the D (5 bases). The germline V gene has CDR1 SGHTA and CDR2 FQGNSA. V was pared by 1 base and J by 3 bases, with 9 bases between. CDR3 length equals 14 residues. The CDR3 nucleotides read TGTGCCAGCAGCTTAGATGGGACGGACTATGGCTACACCTTC. Protein sequence: CASSLDGTDYGYTF.

This clonotype has just a few counts. This chain links TRBV30 with TRBJ1-6, with TRBD1 matching over 7 bases. V shed 1 base and J 5 bases; nucleotides not matched to a gene: 2. This CDR3 contains 14 residues. CDR1 GTSNPN and CDR2 SVGIG come from the germline V gene (reference sequence). Written as DNA, the CDR3 is TGTGCCTGGAGTGCCGGGACAGATAATTCACCCCTCCACTTT. Translating gives CAWSAGTDNSPLHF. The full variable domain, rest sourced from reference TRBV30 and TRBJ1-6, is SQTIHQWPATLVQPVGSPLSLECTVEGTSNPNLYWYRQAAGRGLQLLFYSVGIGQISSEVPQNLSASRPQDRQFILSSKKLLLSDSGFYLCAWSAGTDNSPLHFGNGTRLTVT.

The chain combines TRBV7-3 with TRBJ2-5; 7 bases align to TRBD2. Germline CDR1 reads SGHTA; CDR2 reads FQGTGA. V gave up 1 base and J gave up 5 bases; unmatched junction bases: 7. The CDR3 is 15 amino acids. CDR3 in amino acids: CASSLKGGRWETQYF. DNA of the CDR3: TGTGCCAGCAGCTTAAAGGGCGGGAGATGGGAGACCCAGTACTTC.

J is TRBJ1-6 and V is TRBV12-2; the table's D call, TRBD1, has no DNA check behind it. TRBV12-2 is a documented pseudogene. This CDR3 has 17 amino acids. The CDR3 reads CASRSTRRDRVNSPLHF. CDR3 DNA sequence: TGTGCAAGTCGCTCCACGCGTCGGGACAGAGTTAATTCACCCCTCCACTTT.

This clonotype was picked up one time. The J gene is TRBJ2-1, the V gene TRBV6-1; D is unclear. CDR1 is MNHNS, CDR2 SASEGT, per germline. The CDR3 runs 17 residues. Trimming cost V 0 bases and J 0 bases, with 12 bases left between them. This CDR3 reads CASSEAQQWSSYNEQFF. CDR3 nucleotides: TGTGCCAGCAGTGAAGCCCAACAGTGGAGCTCCTACAATGAGCAGTTCTTC.

This rearrangement joins TRBV11-3 to TRBJ2-2, with D perhaps matching TRBD1 (6 bases). Germline lookup yields CDR1 SGHNT and CDR2 YENEEA. V shed 4 bases and J shed 1 base, with 7 bases lying between them. The CDR3 contains 14 residues. The CDR3 loop is CASSWGLNTGELFF. CDR3 nucleotide sequence: TGTGCCAGCAGCTGGGGGCTGAACACCGGGGAGCTGTTTTTT.

CDR3 sequence reads: CSARGWFGGQGERQYF. In nucleotides, the CDR3 is TGCAGTGCTAGAGGGTGGTTCGGGGGGCAGGGGGAGAGGCAGTATTTT. V is TRBV20-1 and J is TRBJ2-3, with D perhaps being TRBD1 or TRBD2 (7 bases each). V lost 1 base to trimming and J lost 11 bases, with 25 bases between them. CDR3 size: 16 residues. In germline, CDR1 is DFQATT, CDR2 SNEGSKA (reference sequence).

J is TRBJ1-1 and V is TRBV28, with D unresolved. The germline gives CDR1 MDHEN, CDR2 SYDVKM. CDR3 size: 15 residues. Trimming stripped 5 bases from V and 6 bases from J, with 19 bases between. The CDR3 here is CASSPVGGGRAEAFF. The CDR3 DNA reads as TGTGCCAGCAGTCCTGTAGGAGGAGGTCGGGCTGAAGCTTTCTTT. The complete variable domain, with remaining parts taken from reference TRBV28 and TRBJ1-1, reads DVKVTQSSRYLVKRTGEKVFLECVQDMDHENMFWYRQDPGLGLRLIYFSYDVKMKEKGDIPEGYSVSREKKERFSLILESASTNQTSMYLCASSPVGGGRAEAFFGQGTRLTVV.

This clonotype was recorded a few times. This chain connects TRBV6-5 to TRBJ1-5, with a weak D call TRBD1 (5 bases). The CDR3 has 13 amino acids. Per the germline V gene, CDR1 is MNHEY and CDR2 is SVGAGI. Between the trimmed V and J ends, which lost 4 bases and 6 bases, there was a span of 10 bases. CDR3 sequence reads: CASSFGGSQPQHF. In nucleotides, the CDR3 is TGTGCCAGCAGTTTTGGGGGAAGTCAGCCCCAGCATTTT.